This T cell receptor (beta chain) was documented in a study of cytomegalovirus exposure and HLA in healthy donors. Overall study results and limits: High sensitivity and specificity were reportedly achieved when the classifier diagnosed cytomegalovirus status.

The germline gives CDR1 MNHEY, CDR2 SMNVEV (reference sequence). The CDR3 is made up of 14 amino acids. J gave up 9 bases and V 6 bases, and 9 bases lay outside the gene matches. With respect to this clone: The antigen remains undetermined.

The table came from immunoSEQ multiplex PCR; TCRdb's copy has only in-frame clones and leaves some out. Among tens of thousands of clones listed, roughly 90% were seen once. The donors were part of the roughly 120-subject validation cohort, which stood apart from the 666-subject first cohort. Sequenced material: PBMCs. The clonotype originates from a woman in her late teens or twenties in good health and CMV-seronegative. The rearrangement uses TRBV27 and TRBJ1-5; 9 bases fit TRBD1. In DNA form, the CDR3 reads TGTGCCAGCAGCTACGGACAGGGGCCTTCGCCCCAGCATTTT. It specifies CASSYGQGPSPQHF.